The T cell receptor beta chain under discussion was sequenced for a study of cytomegalovirus exposure and HLA in healthy donors. Both 60 Vbeta primers and 13 Jbeta primers went into the PCR. Method: immunoSEQ multiplex PCR; TCRdb's copy keeps in-frame clones and lacks some. This table holds under 200,000 clones, over 60% found once. V was pared by 1 base and J by 8 bases, with 14 bases between. Germline loops: CDR1 MNHNS, CDR2 SASEGT. The CDR3 totals 14 residues. This rearrangement joins TRBV6-1 to TRBJ1-2, with TRBD1 as a possible D gene (5 bases). The origin of this receptor is a woman between 35 and 50 years old in good health and CMV-seronegative. Sequencing was performed on PBMCs. DNA for the CDR3: TGTGCCAGCAGTGAAGGGGCAGGGAACCGGGGCTACACCTTC. Translated: CASSEGAGNRGYTF.